Reported below is one TCR beta chain. Its antigen is still unknown. A much larger clone differs by one base, so this may be a read error. These data come from a study of T cells after yellow fever vaccination. A single record per CDR3 protein comes from TCRdb applying MiXCR to the 5' RACE reads. In the table there are 25,000 to 35,000 distinct CDR3 sequences, approximately 4.7% of which are singletons. Study-wide results and caveats: There was a possibility that FACS-sorted repertoires contained abundant clonotypes contaminating from the bulk population. Among primary-vaccination clones, most reappeared after the booster, at 96% for CD4 and 88% for CD8. A secondary response was less intense yet reached its peak sooner, at day 5 versus 15.

This CDR3 region has 16 residues. CDR1 is SGHNT, CDR2 YYREEE, per germline (reference sequence). V and J are TRBV5-4 and TRBJ2-3; 9 nucleotides align to TRBD2. Here the sequenced sample was CD8+ T cells sorted from PBMCs, taken 5 days after the yellow fever booster vaccination. This receptor was obtained from a man aged 25 to 40 who received the YFV17D yellow fever vaccine. As DNA, the CDR3 is TGTGACAGCAGCTTCACGCTAGCGGGGTACACAGATACGCAGTATTTT. This codes for CDSSFTLAGYTDTQYF.